One and the same sample provided the 27 T cell receptor beta chains below, sequenced in a study of tumor-infiltrating lymphocytes in glioblastoma multiforme. TCR beta libraries were built from RNA through three nested multiplex PCR rounds using modified ARM-PCR. TCRdb redid the calling of the multiplex PCR reads with MiXCR, one entry per CDR3 protein. Among approximately 10,000 distinct CDR3 sequences listed, about 70% were seen once. The sequenced sample was brain tumor tissue. The receptors shown here come from a male donor with glioblastoma.

Regarding this clonotype: The conserved closing phenylalanine or tryptophan is absent in this CDR3, likely reflecting a read error. The J gene is TRBJ2-7, the V gene TRBV25-1, with a tentative D call TRBD1 (5 bases). There are 11 residues in the CDR3. Germline V CDR1 and CDR2: MGHDK, SYGVNS. V lost 11 bases, J lost 5 bases, and 13 bases lay in between. CDR3 sequence reads: CAVGRAHEQYL. In DNA, the CDR3 is TGTGCCGTGGGCAGGGCTCACGAGCAGTACCTC.

Within the sample, this clonotype is medium-sized (0.01 to 0.1%). The chain carries TRBV6-6 and TRBJ1-1; D gene ambiguous. V lost 7 bases to trimming and J lost 1 base, with 13 bases between them. The germline CDR1 and CDR2 sequences are MNHNY and SVGAGI (reference sequence). This CDR3 is built from 14 residues. The CDR3 protein is CASIRGQENTEAFF. The CDR3 DNA reads as TGTGCCAGCATCAGAGGGCAAGAGAACACTGAAGCTTTCTTT.

The table lists this clonotype with many counts. The germline gene is not matched at one end of the junction; a read error may be the cause. V and J are TRBV4-1 and TRBJ2-3, with 7 bases matching TRBD1. The CDR3 spans 17 residues. Germline loops: CDR1 MGHRA, CDR2 YSYEKL. This chain's CDR3 is CASSHGKGAASTDTQYF. For the CDR3, the DNA is TGTGCCAGCAGCCATGGAAAGGGGGCGGCTAGCACAGATACGCAGTATTTT.

Only one count was recorded for this clonotype. A much larger clone differs from this one at a single base, so this may be a read error. V gene TRBV29-1 combines with J gene TRBJ2-7; no definite D call. CDR3 length: 13 amino acids. Germline CDR1 SQVTM, CDR2 ANQGSEA. CDR3 region: CSVSGSSSNEQYF. The CDR3 nucleotides are TGCAGCGTTTCCGGGTCGAGCTCCAACGAGCAGTACTTC.

By sample fraction, this clonotype is medium-sized (0.01 to 0.1%). The chain recombines TRBV20-1 with TRBJ2-1; D uncertain. This CDR3 contains 20 residues. The germline V and J ends were trimmed by 1 base and 7 bases, with 32 bases remaining between them. Germline assignment: CDR1 DFQATT and CDR2 SNEGSKA (reference sequence). The CDR3 bases are TGCAGTGCTAGAGTGCCCAATTTCGTTTCCGGAATAAGAATCGGGAATGAGCAGTTCTTC. Amino acid sequence: CSARVPNFVSGIRIGNEQFF.

Comments on this clonotype: One end of the junction varies from germline; a read error may be responsible. The chain recombines TRBV10-2 with TRBJ1-5, with 8 bases matching TRBD1. Germline lookup yields CDR1 WSHSY and CDR2 SAAADI. The CDR3 has 15 amino acids. The CDR3 nucleotides are TGCGCCGGCAGACTCTTGGCGACAGGGGATCAACCCCACCATTTT. This codes for CAGRLLATGDQPHHF.

By sample share, this clonotype is medium-sized. In nucleotides, the CDR3 is TGTGCCAGCAGCTTGGTAGCGGGAGGGCCTTGGGAGCAGTTCTTC. Its protein product is CASSLVAGGPWEQFF. This chain joins TRBV5-6 and TRBJ2-1, with TRBD2 identical over 11 bases. Germline V CDR1 and CDR2: SGHDT, YYEEEE. The CDR3 has 15 residues. J gave up 10 bases and V 0 bases, and 6 bases lay outside the gene matches. The full variable domain, its missing parts supplied by reference TRBV5-6 and TRBJ2-1, is DAGVTQSPTHLIKTRGQQVTLRCSPKSGHDTVSWYQQALGQGPQFIFQYYEEEERQRGNFPDRFSGHQFPNYSSELNVNALLLGDSALYLCASSLVAGGPWEQFFGPGTRLTVL.

V usage is TRBV7-9 and J usage is TRBJ2-7, with 8 bases fitting TRBD1. Germline V gene lookup returns CDR1 SEHNR and CDR2 FQNEAQ (reference sequence). The V segment lost 5 bases and the J segment 5 bases; nucleotides outside the gene matches: 5. The CDR3 contains 13 residues. The CDR3 is CASSPDRENEQYF. DNA of the CDR3: TGTGCCAGCAGCCCGGACAGGGAGAACGAGCAGTACTTC.

The V and J genes are TRBV6-1 and TRBJ1-5, with unresolved D. The CDR3 is 16 residues long. CDR1 and CDR2 (germline): MNHNS, SASEGT. V dropped 8 bases and J dropped 0 bases, with 17 bases sitting between them. This chain's CDR3 is CASGDETSYSNQPQHF. DNA for the CDR3: TGTGCCAGCGGAGACGAGACATCCTATAGCAATCAGCCCCAGCATTTT.

Regarding this clonotype: Because the CDR3 is missing its conserved closing phenylalanine or tryptophan, this is likely a read error. The rearrangement joins TRBV6-1 to TRBJ2-1; 11 nucleotides align to TRBD2. The CDR3 runs to 16 residues. The J segment lost 10 bases and the V segment lost 4 bases, leaving 12 bases of the junction unmatched. Germline V gene sequence: CDR1 MNHNS, CDR2 SASEGT. CDR3 sequence (DNA): TGTGCCAGCAGTGTATCCCAACTAGCGGGAGCTTACGAGCAGTTCCTC. This encodes CASSVSQLAGAYEQFL.

The gene calls are TRBV4-1 and TRBJ2-7, with D tentatively TRBD2 (5 bases). This CDR3 has 15 residues. V was clipped by 3 bases and J by 4 bases, with 16 bases between them. The germline V gene has CDR1 MGHRA and CDR2 YSYEKL. CDR3 coding DNA: TGCGCCAGCAGCCACACTCAGGCGGGCATTTACGAGCAGTACTTC. It codes for CASSHTQAGIYEQYF.

To note about this clonotype: At one end, the junction sequence differs from germline, possibly due to a read error. This chain links TRBV10-2 with TRBJ2-3; a possible D gene is TRBD1 (6 bases). In germline, CDR1 is WSHSY, CDR2 SAAADI. CDR3 length equals 15 residues. Here the CDR3 DNA reads TGCGCCAGCAATGAGGCAGGGGCCAGGGCAGATACGCAGTACTTT. Protein product: CASNEAGARADTQYF.

A remark on this clonotype: One junction end does not reproduce the germline sequence, and a read error may be involved. The chain employs TRBV20-1 and TRBJ2-4; TRBD1 aligns across 8 bases. Germline V CDR1 and CDR2: DFQATT, SNEGSKA (reference sequence). This CDR3 has 19 amino acids. The CDR3 protein is CSARDPYRGIRKAKNIQYF. The CDR3 coding sequence is TGCAGTGCTAGGGACCCGTACAGGGGGATTCGGAAAGCCAAAAACATTCAATACTTC.

The CDR3 spells CASQPSQGARGYTF. DNA of the CDR3: TGTGCCAGCCAGCCTTCACAGGGGGCGCGTGGCTACACCTTC. The rearrangement uses TRBV6-5 and TRBJ1-2, with 9 bases fitting TRBD1. The CDR3 runs 14 residues. V lost 8 bases and J lost 7; bases outside the gene matches: 11. From germline, CDR1 is MNHEY and CDR2 SVGAGI.

The chain employs TRBV6-1 and TRBJ2-6; D uncertain. Looked up from germline, CDR1 is MNHNS and CDR2 is SASEGT. CDR3 length equals 13 residues. V was cut by 7 bases and J by 6 bases, with 10 bases left in between. This CDR3 reads CASNRNVANVLTF. In DNA form, the CDR3 reads TGTGCCAGCAATCGGAATGTGGCCAACGTCCTGACTTTC.

This sequence joins TRBV20-1 and TRBJ2-4, with unresolved D. Trimming removed 7 bases at V and 3 bases at J, with 13 bases between. The CDR3 totals 13 residues. Germline loops: CDR1 DFQATT, CDR2 SNEGSKA (reference sequence). CDR3 sequence (DNA): TGCAGTGGGCTAGTAGTTGGCAAAAACATTCAGTACTTC. Translated: CSGLVVGKNIQYF.

About this clonotype: Mismatch with germline at one junction end may stem from a read error. The V gene is TRBV20-1, the J gene TRBJ2-7; D ambiguous. Per germline, CDR1 DFQATT and CDR2 SNEGSKA (reference sequence). This CDR3 spans 12 amino acids. The chain's CDR3 is CSANRSYDEQYF. CDR3 in DNA: TGTAGTGCTAATAGAAGCTATGACGAGCAGTACTTC.

For this clonotype: A much larger clonotype is one base distant, so this may be a read error. The V and J genes are TRBV7-9 and TRBJ2-3; 8 bases agree with TRBD2. Germline V CDR1 and CDR2: SEHNR, FQNEAQ (reference sequence). The CDR3 spans 17 residues. The V gene end was trimmed by 6 bases and the J gene end by 2 bases; junction bases not matched to a gene: 13. The CDR3 is CASRLTEGLVDTDTQYF. The CDR3 DNA follows: TGTGCCAGCAGATTAACGGAGGGACTAGTAGACACAGATACGCAGTATTTT.

The chain couples TRBV20-1 to TRBJ2-1, with D perhaps TRBD1 (6 bases). V lost 3 bases, J lost 12 bases, and 18 bases lay in between. Germline V gene sequence: CDR1 DFQATT, CDR2 SNEGSKA (reference sequence). This CDR3 spans 13 amino acids. The CDR3 here is CSASTSPQGGQFF. DNA of the CDR3: TGCAGTGCTAGTACATCTCCCCAAGGGGGGCAGTTCTTC.

The V call is TRBV10-2, the J call TRBJ2-3; D is possibly TRBD2 (5 bases). The germline CDR1 and CDR2 sequences are WSHSY and SAAADI. Trimming took 8 bases from V and 8 from J, leaving 14 bases between them. CDR3 size: 12 residues. CDR3 protein: CASGSQAATQYF. CDR3 coding DNA: TGCGCCAGCGGATCGCAAGCGGCTACGCAGTATTTT.

The chain is built from TRBV10-3 and TRBJ2-7, with D perhaps given as TRBD1 or TRBD2 (7 bases each). V was trimmed by 10 bases and J by 2 bases, leaving 18 bases between them. The CDR3 length is 14 residues. Germline V gene data show CDR1 as ENHRY and CDR2 as SYGVKD. This CDR3 is CATQGGTETYEQYF. The CDR3 DNA sequence: TGTGCCACTCAGGGGGGGACAGAGACCTACGAGCAGTACTTC.

This rearrangement joins TRBV20-1 to TRBJ2-5; either TRBD1 or TRBD2 may fit D (6 bases each). The CDR3 has 14 residues. V was cut by 1 base and J by 2 bases, with 11 bases left in between. CDR1 is DFQATT and CDR2 is SNEGSKA in the germline V gene (reference sequence). CDR3 DNA: TGCAGTGCTAGAGCGGGGGCTCCACAAGAGACCCAGTACTTC. Protein: CSARAGAPQETQYF.

To note about this clonotype: A much larger clonotype is one base distant, so this may be a read error. The chain carries TRBV28 and TRBJ1-4; a possible D gene is TRBD1 (5 bases). CDR1 and CDR2 from the germline V gene are MDHEN and SYDVKM. CDR3 size: 15 residues. The CDR3 loop reads CASSAGGSTNEKLLF. CDR3 DNA: TGTGCCAGCAGTGCCGGGGGGTCAACTAATGAAAAACTGCTTTTT.

With respect to this clonotype: One end of the junction does not line up with germline, which may come from a read error. This chain uses TRBV6-5 with TRBJ2-7; D is unresolved. The CDR3 has 15 residues. In germline, CDR1 is MNHEY, CDR2 SVGAGI. As DNA, the CDR3 is TGTGCCAGCAGTTACTCCCTACAGCAGGCCCACGAGCAGTATTTC. Amino acids: CASSYSLQQAHEQYF.

As for this clonotype: A much larger clone is a single base away; this may be a read error. The V gene is TRBV7-2, the J gene TRBJ1-1; 7 bases are a match to TRBD1. The CDR3 loop spans 14 amino acids. The germline gives CDR1 SGHTA, CDR2 FQGNSA. The ends lost 3 bases at V and 3 bases at J; junction bases unmatched: 4. This CDR3 is CASSFRGTDTEAFF. The CDR3 nucleotides read TGTGCCAGCAGCTTCAGGGGGACAGACACTGAAGCTTTCTTT.

Notes on this clonotype: One end of the junction does not line up with germline, which may come from a read error. The chain carries TRBV25-1 and TRBJ2-2; TRBD2 might be the D (5 bases). The CDR3 contains 17 residues. Per germline, CDR1 MGHDK and CDR2 SYGVNS. In nucleotides, the CDR3 is TGTGCCAGCAGTGCCCAAGAAGGGTGCCTTGGCACCGGGGAACTGTTTTTT. It codes for CASSAQEGCLGTGELFF.

Details on this clonotype: This CDR3 is missing its conserved last phenylalanine or tryptophan, likely due to a read error. The chain has TRBV6-1 and TRBJ1-5; no firm D call. CDR3 length: 16 residues. Per germline, CDR1 MNHNS and CDR2 SASEGT. Trimming took off 3 bases at V and 3 bases at J, with 15 bases between the two ends. The CDR3 coding sequence is TGTGCCAGCAGTGACGAGACATCCTATACCAATCAGCCCCAGCATTTA. Its protein product is CASSDETSYTNQPQHL.